This T cell receptor (beta chain) was captured in a study of immune reconstitution after stem cell transplant in scleroderma. As to this clonotype: Being one base from a much bigger clone, this may be a read error.

TCRdb independently ran MiXCR on the RT-PCR reads; one entry per CDR3 protein. The profile shows about 2,200 distinct CDR3 sequences, over 7% of them singletons. Germline lookup yields CDR1 SGHRS and CDR2 YFSETQ. The CDR3 length is 14 residues. This chain connects TRBV5-1 to TRBJ1-1, with D unclear. Sampling took place before or after autologous hematopoietic stem cell transplantation (not recorded which). The clonotype originates from a male donor with systemic sclerosis. The CDR3 sequence is CASSLGATNTEAYF. The CDR3, as DNA: TGCGCCAGCAGCTTGGGGGCGACGAACACTGAAGCTTACTTT.